This T cell receptor beta chain was profiled in a study of OX40 agonist ivuxolimab in advanced cancers. The repertoire was sequenced with immunoSEQ multiplex PCR; TCRdb's copy has only in-frame clones and lacks some. The sample has over 100,000 clones; approximately 92% are singletons. The CDR3 has 13 residues. Losses at the gene ends were 8 bases for V and 8 bases for J; bases not matched to a gene: 11. Germline CDR1 MNHEY, CDR2 SMNVEV (reference sequence). Regarding this clone: What it binds is not known.

Findings of the study overall: In the expanded peripheral T cells, antigen specificity was never determined.

The receptor was derived from an adult with an advanced solid tumor such as melanoma, head and neck, liver or kidney cancer. The V call is TRBV27, the J call TRBJ1-2; 7 bases map to TRBD1. The material was CD4+ or CD8+ T cells sorted from blood, obtained in a trial of the OX40 agonist ivuxolimab. The CDR3 DNA sequence: TGTGCCAGCCGTTATATGGGGACAGTCGGCTACACCTTC. Its protein product is CASRYMGTVGYTF.